This TCR beta chain was sequenced for a study of cytomegalovirus exposure and HLA in healthy donors. Study in general: Among the 350 to 500 donors who were genotyped, roughly 85% fell in the genetic ancestry cluster that is associated with self-reported Caucasian donors. Study conclusions and caveats: Relative to the roughly 640-donor mean, N-insertions were reportedly fewer in an Asian-associated ancestry cluster in a later analysis. A missense variant in DCLRE1C was later tied to TCR beta V- and J-gene trimming.

Trimming took 6 bases from V and 4 from J, leaving 18 bases between them. This CDR3 is 15 amino acids long. CDR1 is MNHNY, CDR2 SVGAGI, per germline (reference sequence). This PCR relied on a set of 60 Vbeta primers and 13 Jbeta primers. Produced via immunoSEQ multiplex PCR; TCRdb's table is partial and in-frame only. The sample shows about 190,000 clones, 84% of them seen only once. A word on this clone: Its antigen remains unknown.

The clonotype originates from a woman in her forties or fifties in good health and CMV-seropositive. The chain links TRBV6-6 to TRBJ1-2; the D gene is possibly TRBD1 (5 bases). The sample consisted of PBMCs. DNA of the CDR3: TGTGCCAGCAGCCCCGGACAAGGAGGGATCTATGGCTACACCTTC. It codes for CASSPGQGGIYGYTF.